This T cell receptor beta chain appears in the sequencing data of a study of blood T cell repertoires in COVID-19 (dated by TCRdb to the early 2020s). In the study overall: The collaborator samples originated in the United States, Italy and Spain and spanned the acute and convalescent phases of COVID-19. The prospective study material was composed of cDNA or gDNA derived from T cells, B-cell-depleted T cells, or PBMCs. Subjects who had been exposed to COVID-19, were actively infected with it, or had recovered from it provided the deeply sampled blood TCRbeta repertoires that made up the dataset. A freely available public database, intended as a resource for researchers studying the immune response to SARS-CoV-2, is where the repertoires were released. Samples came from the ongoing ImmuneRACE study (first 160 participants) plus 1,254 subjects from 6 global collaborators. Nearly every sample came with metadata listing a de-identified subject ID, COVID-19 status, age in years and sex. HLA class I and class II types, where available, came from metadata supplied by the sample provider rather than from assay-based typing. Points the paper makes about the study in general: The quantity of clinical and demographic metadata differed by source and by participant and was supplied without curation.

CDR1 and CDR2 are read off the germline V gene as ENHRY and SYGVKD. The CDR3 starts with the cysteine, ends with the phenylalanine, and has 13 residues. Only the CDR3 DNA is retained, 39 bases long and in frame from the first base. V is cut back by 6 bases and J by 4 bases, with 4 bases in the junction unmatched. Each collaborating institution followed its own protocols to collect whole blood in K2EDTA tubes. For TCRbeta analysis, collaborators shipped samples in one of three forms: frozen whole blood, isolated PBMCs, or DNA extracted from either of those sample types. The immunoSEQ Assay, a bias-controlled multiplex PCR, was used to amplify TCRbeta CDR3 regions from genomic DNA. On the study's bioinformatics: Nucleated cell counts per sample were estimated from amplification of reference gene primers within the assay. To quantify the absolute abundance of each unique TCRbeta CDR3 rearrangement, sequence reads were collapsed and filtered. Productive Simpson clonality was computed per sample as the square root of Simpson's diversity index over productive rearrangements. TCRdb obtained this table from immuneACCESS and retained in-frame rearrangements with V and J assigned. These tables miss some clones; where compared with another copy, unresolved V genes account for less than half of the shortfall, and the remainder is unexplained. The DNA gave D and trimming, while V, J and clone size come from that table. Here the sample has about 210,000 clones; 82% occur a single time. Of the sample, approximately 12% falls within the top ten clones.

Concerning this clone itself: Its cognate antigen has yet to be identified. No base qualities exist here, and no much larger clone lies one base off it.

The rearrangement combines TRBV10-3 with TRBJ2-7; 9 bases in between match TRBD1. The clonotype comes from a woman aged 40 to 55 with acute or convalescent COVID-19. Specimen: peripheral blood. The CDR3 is CAISRDREYEQYF. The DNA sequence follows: TGTGCCATCAGCCGGGACAGGGAATACGAGCAGTACTTC.